The 28 T cell receptor beta chains below all came from one sample that was sequenced in a study of patients and donors after allogeneic stem cell transplantation. TCRdb recomputed calls from the RT-PCR reads with MiXCR, one row per CDR3 protein. The sample includes over 400,000 distinct CDR3 sequences, 16% of them seen just once. Specimen: blood, either unsorted or a sorted T cell fraction (not recorded which). Receptor source: a human donor who was either an allogeneic HSCT recipient or a stem cell or donor lymphocyte infusion donor (not recorded which). It is not recorded whose cells these are; they may come from a transplant donor.

This clonotype has just a few counts. The rearrangement joins TRBV27 to TRBJ2-7; 12 bases match TRBD2. V trimming: 6 bases; J trimming: 2 bases; junction bases outside the gene matches: 11. Germline lookup yields CDR1 MNHEY and CDR2 SMNVEV (reference sequence). The length of the CDR3 is 17 residues. CDR3 bases: TGTGCCAGCAGCCTCTTGCTAGGGACTAGCGGGCCCTACGAGCAGTACTTC. Translated, it gives CASSLLLGTSGPYEQYF.

The chain recombines TRBV20-1 with TRBJ2-7; D possibly corresponds to TRBD2 (5 bases). V lost 0 bases and J lost 0, with 9 bases in between. Germline CDR1 and CDR2: DFQATT and SNEGSKA (reference sequence). The CDR3 is 14 residues long. This chain's CDR3 is CSARDTGVSYEQYF. As DNA, the CDR3 is TGCAGTGCTAGAGACACCGGGGTCTCCTACGAGCAGTACTTC.

This chain connects TRBV5-1 to TRBJ1-1, with D unresolved. Trimming took 4 bases from V and 2 from J, leaving 27 bases between them. The length of the CDR3 is 19 residues. The germline CDR1 and CDR2 sequences are SGHRS and YFSETQ. The CDR3 is CASSPGRILREGFNTEAFF. The CDR3 DNA reads as TGCGCCAGCAGCCCAGGACGGATTCTGCGCGAGGGATTTAACACTGAAGCTTTCTTT.

There are a few counts of this clonotype. V gene TRBV6-6 combines with J gene TRBJ2-6; D call uncertain. Trimming took off 8 bases at V and 4 bases at J, with 6 bases between the two ends. Germline CDR1 reads MNHNY; CDR2 reads SVGAGI (reference sequence). This CDR3 is 12 amino acids long. CDR3 protein: CASGWGANVLTF. The CDR3 DNA sequence: TGTGCCAGCGGGTGGGGGGCCAACGTCCTGACTTTC.

This clonotype was counted many times. This chain connects TRBV3-1 to TRBJ1-5; possible D gene TRBD1, 5 bases. The V gene lost 1 base and the J gene lost 3 bases, with 7 bases spanning the gap. From germline, CDR1 is LGHDT and CDR2 YNNKEL (reference sequence). The CDR3 covers 14 residues. CDR3 nucleotides: TGTGCCAGCAGCCAAGTAGGGGACAATCAGCCCCAGCATTTT. This sequence encodes CASSQVGDNQPQHF. The full variable domain, rest sourced from reference TRBV3-1 and TRBJ1-5, is DTAVSQTPKYLVTQMGNDKSIKCEQNLGHDTMYWYKQDSKKFLKIMFSYNNKELIINETVPNRFSPKSPDKAHLNLHINSLELGDSAVYFCASSQVGDNQPQHFGDGTRLSIL.

The chain employs TRBV5-1 and TRBJ2-2; D possibly uses TRBD1 or TRBD2 (5 bases each). The CDR3 totals 16 residues. Germline V gene data show CDR1 as SGHRS and CDR2 as YFSETQ. V was clipped by 5 bases and J by 4 bases, with 18 bases between them. The CDR3 loop reads CASRPGTTLGTGELFF. The CDR3 DNA follows: TGCGCCAGCAGGCCGGGGACCACTTTGGGCACCGGGGAGCTGTTTTTT. The full variable domain, completed using reference TRBV5-1 and TRBJ2-2, is KAGVTQTPRYLIKTRGQQVTLSCSPISGHRSVSWYQQTPGQGLQFLFEYFSETQRNKGNFPGRFSGRQFSNSRSEMNVSTLELGDSALYLCASRPGTTLGTGELFFGEGSRLTVL.

There are a few counts of this clonotype. The rearrangement links TRBV20-1 to TRBJ2-1, with D possibly matching TRBD2 (6 bases). The CDR3 is 16 amino acids. Per the germline V gene, CDR1 is DFQATT and CDR2 is SNEGSKA (reference sequence). With 5 bases removed from V and 4 bases from J, the gap between germline ends came to 21 bases. CDR3 loop: CSAGGTGESWYNEQFF. CDR3 nucleotide sequence: TGCAGTGCTGGAGGAACGGGGGAGAGTTGGTACAATGAGCAGTTCTTC.

This clonotype was found a few times. The chain combines TRBV7-8 with TRBJ2-1; 9 bases align to TRBD2. The CDR3 consists of 17 residues. Germline V gene data show CDR1 as SGHVS and CDR2 as FQNEAQ. V was clipped by 1 base and J by 6 bases; unmatched bases: 10. The CDR3, as DNA: TGTGCCAGCAGCTTAGAACTAGCGGGCGGGTGGCGCAATGAGCAGTTCTTC. It translates to CASSLELAGGWRNEQFF.

This clonotype was detected a few times. V and J are TRBV19 and TRBJ2-1; 9 bases agree with TRBD1. The CDR3 sequence is 17 residues long. Trimming removed 5 bases from V and 4 bases from J; junction bases left unmatched: 12. From germline, CDR1 is LNHDA and CDR2 SQIVND (reference sequence). This CDR3 is CASSGGRGQGRYNEQFF. DNA of the CDR3: TGTGCCAGTAGTGGTGGCAGGGGACAGGGAAGATACAATGAGCAGTTCTTC.

The V and J genes are TRBV19 and TRBJ1-1; D possibly corresponds to TRBD1 (5 bases). The CDR3 covers 11 residues. Germline V gene sequence: CDR1 LNHDA, CDR2 SQIVND (reference sequence). Trimming took off 9 bases at V and 7 bases at J, with 12 bases between the two ends. CDR3 in amino acids: CASLKGLEAFF. The CDR3 region has the DNA TGTGCCAGCCTGAAGGGGCTTGAAGCTTTCTTT.

The rearrangement joins TRBV10-3 to TRBJ1-5; D ambiguous. V was shortened by 0 bases and J by 7 bases, with 7 bases between the two germline ends. CDR3 length: 13 residues. CDR1 is ENHRY and CDR2 is SYGVKD in the germline V gene. CDR3 sequence reads: CAISESPEQPQHF. The DNA for the CDR3 is TGTGCCATCAGTGAGTCTCCCGAACAGCCCCAGCATTTT.

This clonotype occurred a few times. J is TRBJ2-2 and V is TRBV19; D is ambiguous. From germline, CDR1 is LNHDA and CDR2 SQIVND (reference sequence). This CDR3 has 17 residues. Trimming cost V 2 bases and J 0 bases, with 13 bases left between them. CDR3 coding DNA: TGTGCCAGTAGTATATCGGTTGGCGGCACGAACACCGGGGAGCTGTTTTTT. Its translation is CASSISVGGTNTGELFF.

The table lists this clonotype with many counts. The chain has TRBV7-9 and TRBJ1-5; D ambiguous. Germline V gene lookup returns CDR1 SEHNR and CDR2 FQNEAQ (reference sequence). Trimming cost V 4 bases and J 4 bases, with 11 bases left between them. The CDR3 runs 14 residues. The CDR3 nucleotides are TGTGCCAGCAGCTCACAGTCAATAAATCAGCCCCAGCATTTT. This codes for CASSSQSINQPQHF.

This clonotype has a count of ten or more. The rearrangement joins TRBV4-2 to TRBJ2-2; unclear D gene. The V and J ends lost 1 base and 8 bases respectively, with 11 bases between them. Per the germline V gene, CDR1 is LGHNA and CDR2 is YNFKEQ. CDR3 size: 14 residues. The CDR3 here is CASSQVGLPGELFF. DNA for the CDR3: TGTGCCAGCAGCCAAGTAGGCCTCCCGGGGGAGCTGTTTTTT.

V usage is TRBV5-1 and J usage is TRBJ2-7, with a weak D call TRBD2 (5 bases). The CDR3 contains 15 residues. CDR1 is SGHRS and CDR2 is YFSETQ in the germline V gene. Trimming left V 5 bases short and J 0 bases short, with 15 bases between. The CDR3 DNA reads TGCGCCAGCAGTTTAGCGCCCCGTCTCTCCTACGAGCAGTACTTC. Translation gives CASSLAPRLSYEQYF.

This clonotype was counted a few times. The chain joins TRBV18 to TRBJ2-3; 7 nucleotides match TRBD2. The V segment lost 3 bases and the J segment 6 bases; nucleotides outside the gene matches: 6. CDR3 length: 14 amino acids. Per the germline V gene, CDR1 is KGHSH and CDR2 is LQKENI. The chain's CDR3 is CASSPGLDYDTQYF. CDR3 bases: TGTGCCAGCTCACCCGGACTAGATTATGATACGCAGTATTTT. The variable domain in full, completed from reference TRBV18 and TRBJ2-3, reads NAGVMQNPRHLVRRRGQEARLRCSPMKGHSHVYWYRQLPEEGLKFMVYLQKENIIDESGMPKERFSAEFPKEGPSILRIQQVVRGDSAAYFCASSPGLDYDTQYFGPGTRLTVL.

This clonotype was observed a handful of times. The chain joins TRBV6-5 to TRBJ1-2; D uncertain. Trimming shortened V by 2 bases and J by 6 bases, and 10 bases separated the two germline ends. The CDR3 extends over 13 amino acids. From germline, CDR1 is MNHEY and CDR2 SVGAGI. The CDR3 loop reads CASSYGPRDGYTF. DNA for the CDR3: TGTGCCAGCAGTTACGGACCTAGGGATGGCTACACCTTC.

The chain employs TRBV7-3 and TRBJ2-3, with TRBD2 identical over 10 bases. Germline V gives CDR1 SGHTA, CDR2 FQGTGA. V gave up 5 bases and J gave up 2 bases; unmatched junction bases: 4. This CDR3 comprises 15 residues. CDR3 residues: CASSPLAGNTDTQYF. The CDR3 nucleotides are TGTGCCAGCAGCCCACTAGCGGGAAACACAGATACGCAGTATTTT.

A few counts support this clonotype. The gene calls are TRBV10-3 and TRBJ2-7; D is ambiguous. Germline values: CDR1 ENHRY, CDR2 SYGVKD. The CDR3 is 12 amino acids. The V and J ends lost 4 bases and 2 bases respectively, with 6 bases between them. The CDR3 loop is CAISGLAYEQYF. CDR3 nucleotide sequence: TGTGCCATCAGTGGACTGGCCTACGAGCAGTACTTC.

This sequence joins TRBV20-1 and TRBJ1-1; tentatively, D is TRBD1 (5 bases). Between the trimmed V and J ends, which lost 8 bases and 0 bases, there was a span of 16 bases. Germline CDR1 and CDR2: DFQATT and SNEGSKA (reference sequence). This CDR3 contains 14 residues. CDR3 region: CSPDRGELNTEAFF. The CDR3 coding sequence is TGCAGTCCGGATAGGGGAGAACTGAACACTGAAGCTTTCTTT.

This clonotype was seen only a few times. V usage is TRBV20-1 and J usage is TRBJ2-5, with a possible D match to TRBD2 (6 bases). The V and J ends lost 6 bases and 5 bases respectively, with 19 bases between them. The CDR3 loop spans 14 amino acids. In germline, CDR1 is DFQATT, CDR2 SNEGSKA (reference sequence). The CDR3 region is CSATRASARETQYF. The CDR3 DNA is TGCAGTGCCACAAGGGCTAGCGCTCGGGAGACCCAGTACTTC.

This clonotype has more than one count but fewer than ten. The rearrangement joins TRBV11-2 to TRBJ1-2; D perhaps matches TRBD1 (5 bases). Trimming took off 5 bases at V and 8 bases at J, with 12 bases between the two ends. The CDR3 runs to 12 residues. CDR1 is SGHAT, CDR2 FQNNGV, per germline. CDR3 protein: CASSRDGGGYTF. CDR3 in DNA: TGTGCCAGCAGCAGGGACGGAGGCGGCTACACCTTC.

At least ten counts were recorded for this clonotype. V gene TRBV5-1 combines with J gene TRBJ2-7; D remains unclear. Germline loops: CDR1 SGHRS, CDR2 YFSETQ. With 2 bases removed from V and 2 bases from J, the gap between germline ends came to 8 bases. This CDR3 has 13 amino acids. CDR3 sequence (DNA): TGCGCCAGCAGCTTACCGGGCCCCTACGAGCAGTACTTC. It specifies CASSLPGPYEQYF.

The rearrangement links TRBV20-1 to TRBJ1-3; D is undetermined. The CDR3 is made up of 13 amino acids. Germline CDR1 reads DFQATT; CDR2 reads SNEGSKA (reference sequence). V lost 6 bases, J lost 2 bases, and 11 bases lay in between. The CDR3 nucleotides read TGCAGTGCCAACACCCTAACTGGAAACACCATATATTTT. The encoded protein is CSANTLTGNTIYF.

In this sample, this clonotype turned up many times. Mismatch with germline at one junction end may stem from a read error. CDR3 sequence reads: CASSLGGDYNEQFF. The CDR3 DNA reads as TGTGCCAGCAGTTTAGGTGGGGATTACAATGAGCAGTTCTTC. This chain uses TRBV5-1 with TRBJ2-1, with unresolved D. There are 14 residues in the CDR3. CDR1 and CDR2 from the germline V gene are SGHRS and YFSETQ.

The rearrangement uses TRBV6-1 and TRBJ1-1, with 12 bases aligning to TRBD1. V lost 6 bases, J lost 6 bases, and 5 bases stayed unmatched. CDR3 length: 14 amino acids. Germline V lookup: CDR1 MNHNS, CDR2 SASEGT. CDR3 protein: CASRPGTGGPEAFF. CDR3 DNA: TGTGCCAGCAGGCCCGGGACAGGGGGCCCTGAAGCTTTCTTT.

This clonotype was seen a handful of times. This sequence joins TRBV28 and TRBJ1-4, with D possibly TRBD1 on 5 matching bases. V lost 2 bases to trimming and J lost 3 bases, with 13 bases between them. This CDR3 comprises 16 residues. Per the germline V gene, CDR1 is MDHEN and CDR2 is SYDVKM. CDR3 nucleotide sequence: TGTGCCAGCAGTTTAACCTTTAGAGGGGCTAATGAAAAACTGTTTTTT. This gives the protein CASSLTFRGANEKLFF.

This clonotype has a single count. The chain links TRBV11-3 to TRBJ1-6; TRBD1 agrees at 7 bases. V dropped 2 bases and J dropped 7; count of bases not matched to a gene: 5. The CDR3 is made up of 15 amino acids. Germline CDR1 and CDR2: SGHNT and YENEEA. The CDR3 spells CASSLKGALNSPLHF. The CDR3 DNA is TGTGCCAGCAGCTTAAAGGGGGCCCTCAATTCACCCCTCCACTTT.